The clone carrying this T cell receptor beta chain was observed a handful of times. Authors of the study amplified TCR beta CDR3 regions from RNA transcripts. Primed by the HTBI set, a first-round RT-PCR was run on the TCR CDR3. TCRdb passed the multiplex PCR reads through MiXCR, listing each CDR3 protein once. The table lists hundreds of thousands of distinct CDR3 sequences, 38% of them singletons. The germline V gene has CDR1 LNHDA and CDR2 SQIVND (reference sequence). This CDR3 has 15 amino acids. The trim removed 7 bases at V and 3 bases at J, leaving 4 bases unmatched. This sample is part of a study of T cells in Graves' hyperthyroidism and ophthalmopathy.

Sequencing input: blood. The genes are TRBV19 and TRBJ1-5; 12 bases agree with TRBD1. The source is a man between 18 and 35 years old with Graves' hyperthyroidism. This CDR3 is CASMGTGGSNQPQHF. The CDR3 nucleotides read TGTGCCAGTATGGGGACAGGGGGCTCCAATCAGCCCCAGCATTTT.